The 9 T cell receptor beta chains below come from one sample, sequenced in a study of blood T cell repertoires in COVID-19. Produced via immunoSEQ multiplex PCR; TCRdb's table is partial and in-frame only. Of some 220,000 clones detected, 80% to 85% appear once; the ten largest clones hold 15% to 20%. Sequencing was performed on peripheral blood. The receptors originated from an elderly woman with active or convalescent COVID-19.

J is TRBJ2-3 and V is TRBV27; D perhaps matches TRBD1 (7 bases). CDR1 is MNHEY, CDR2 SMNVEV, per germline (reference sequence). V was clipped by 2 bases and J by 3 bases, with 12 bases between them. This CDR3 has 15 amino acids. In DNA, the CDR3 is TGTGCCAGCAGTTTAAAGGGGGCGGGGACAGATACGCAGTATTTT. It yields the protein CASSLKGAGTDTQYF.

This clone was seen a few times. The rearrangement joins TRBV5-1 to TRBJ2-7, with D perhaps TRBD1 (6 bases). Germline V gene data show CDR1 as SGHRS and CDR2 as YFSETQ. This CDR3 is 13 amino acids long. The V end was cut by 0 bases, the J end by 6 bases, with 10 bases between. The CDR3 DNA reads TGCGCCAGCAGCTTGGAGGGGGTAGGCGAGCAGTACTTC. Its translation: CASSLEGVGEQYF.

The chain recombines TRBV29-1 with TRBJ1-2, with 12 bases identical to TRBD1. J gave up 8 bases and V 6 bases, and 7 bases lay outside the gene matches. CDR3 length: 13 amino acids. Germline values: CDR1 SQVTM, CDR2 ANQGSEA. This CDR3 is CSVEGQGAWGYTF. In DNA form, the CDR3 reads TGCAGCGTGGAGGGACAGGGGGCTTGGGGCTACACCTTC.

The rearrangement links TRBV6-1 to TRBJ1-2, with D possibly TRBD1 on 5 matching bases. V lost 3 bases and J lost 11, with 19 bases in between. The germline gives CDR1 MNHNS, CDR2 SASEGT. This CDR3 region has 14 residues. As DNA, the CDR3 is TGTGCCAGCAGTGACGCGCGCCGCAGGGTTAGTTACACCTTC. Translating gives CASSDARRRVSYTF.

The rearrangement joins TRBV28 to TRBJ2-7; TRBD1 matches 8 bases. Germline V gene data show CDR1 as MDHEN and CDR2 as SYDVKM. After removal of 4 bases from V and 4 bases from J, the junction contained 3 bases not matched to a gene. The length of the CDR3 is 13 residues. The CDR3 loop is CASSWNRGYEQYF. In DNA, the CDR3 is TGTGCCAGCAGTTGGAACAGGGGGTACGAGCAGTACTTC.

This sequence joins TRBV5-1 and TRBJ2-7, with 7 bases aligning to TRBD1. V was clipped by 5 bases and J by 0 bases; unmatched bases: 5. Germline CDR1 and CDR2: SGHRS and YFSETQ. The CDR3 sequence is 14 residues long. CDR3 DNA: TGCGCCAGCAGGCTAACAGGGGACTCCTACGAGCAGTACTTC. It is translated as CASRLTGDSYEQYF. Using reference TRBV5-1 and TRBJ2-7 for the parts outside the CDR3, the full variable domain is KAGVTQTPRYLIKTRGQQVTLSCSPISGHRSVSWYQQTPGQGLQFLFEYFSETQRNKGNFPGRFSGRQFSNSRSEMNVSTLELGDSALYLCASRLTGDSYEQYFGPGTRLTVT.

The J gene is TRBJ2-1, the V gene TRBV10-3, with TRBD1 matching over 9 bases. The CDR3 has 15 amino acids. V shed 5 bases and J 2 bases; nucleotides not matched to a gene: 4. Germline V lookup: CDR1 ENHRY, CDR2 SYGVKD. The CDR3 sequence: CAISSQGAPYNEQFF. The CDR3 nucleotides are TGTGCCATCAGTTCACAGGGGGCTCCCTACAATGAGCAGTTCTTC.

The V gene is TRBV5-1, the J gene TRBJ2-6, with 7 bases identical to TRBD1. The ends lost 0 bases at V and 0 bases at J; junction bases unmatched: 3. Germline CDR1 reads SGHRS; CDR2 reads YFSETQ. The CDR3 has 17 amino acids. This chain's CDR3 is CASSLDGTASGANVLTF. For the CDR3, the DNA is TGCGCCAGCAGCTTGGATGGGACAGCCTCTGGGGCCAACGTCCTGACTTTC.

This sequence joins TRBV3-1 (or the pseudogene TRBV3-2) and TRBJ2-2; 13 nucleotides match TRBD2. The CDR3 has 16 residues. Germline CDR1 LGHDT, CDR2 YNNKEL (reference sequence). Trimming took 3 bases from V and 4 from J; bases not matched to a gene: 2. The CDR3 nucleotides read TGTGCCAGCAGCCAGGGACTAGCGGGACGCACCGGGGAGCTGTTTTTT. This encodes CASSQGLAGRTGELFF.